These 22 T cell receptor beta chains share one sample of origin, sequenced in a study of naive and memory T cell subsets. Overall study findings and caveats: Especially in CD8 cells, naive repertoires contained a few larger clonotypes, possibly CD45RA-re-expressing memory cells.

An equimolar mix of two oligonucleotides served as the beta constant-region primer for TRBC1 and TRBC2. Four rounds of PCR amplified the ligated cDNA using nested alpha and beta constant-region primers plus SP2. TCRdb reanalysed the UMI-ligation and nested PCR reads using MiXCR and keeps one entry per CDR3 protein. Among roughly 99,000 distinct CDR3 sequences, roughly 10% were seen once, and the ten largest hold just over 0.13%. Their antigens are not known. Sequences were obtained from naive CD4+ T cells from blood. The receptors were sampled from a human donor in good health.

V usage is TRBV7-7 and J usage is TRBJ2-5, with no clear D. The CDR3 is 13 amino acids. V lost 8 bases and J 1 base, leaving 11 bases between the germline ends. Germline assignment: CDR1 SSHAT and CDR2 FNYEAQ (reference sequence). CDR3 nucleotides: TGTGCCAGCGGGATTGGACCCCAAGAGACCCAGTACTTC. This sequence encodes CASGIGPQETQYF.

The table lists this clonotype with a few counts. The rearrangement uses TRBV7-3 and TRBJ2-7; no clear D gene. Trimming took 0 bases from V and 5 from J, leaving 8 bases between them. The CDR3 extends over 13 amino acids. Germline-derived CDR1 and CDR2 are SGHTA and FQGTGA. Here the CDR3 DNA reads TGTGCCAGCAGCTTAACGATGGCGAACGAGCAGTACTTC. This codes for CASSLTMANEQYF.

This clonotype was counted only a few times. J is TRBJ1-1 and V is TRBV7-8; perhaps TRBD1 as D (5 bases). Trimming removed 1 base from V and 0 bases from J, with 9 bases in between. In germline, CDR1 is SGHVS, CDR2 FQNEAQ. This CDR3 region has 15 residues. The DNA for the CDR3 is TGTGCCAGCAGCTTAGAAAGGGGCATGAACACTGAAGCTTTCTTT. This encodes CASSLERGMNTEAFF.

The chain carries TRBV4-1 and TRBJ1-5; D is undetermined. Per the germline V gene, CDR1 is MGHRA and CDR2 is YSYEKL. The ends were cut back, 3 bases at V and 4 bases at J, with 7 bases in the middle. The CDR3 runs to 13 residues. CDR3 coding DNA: TGCGCCAGCAGCCAGAGAGATAATCAGCCCCAGCATTTT. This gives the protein CASSQRDNQPQHF.

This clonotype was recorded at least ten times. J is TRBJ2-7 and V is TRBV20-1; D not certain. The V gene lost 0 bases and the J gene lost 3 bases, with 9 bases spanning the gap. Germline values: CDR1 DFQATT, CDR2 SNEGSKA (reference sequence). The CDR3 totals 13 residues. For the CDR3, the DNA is TGCAGTGCTAGAGAGCAGCTCCTCTACGAGCAGTACTTC. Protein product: CSAREQLLYEQYF.

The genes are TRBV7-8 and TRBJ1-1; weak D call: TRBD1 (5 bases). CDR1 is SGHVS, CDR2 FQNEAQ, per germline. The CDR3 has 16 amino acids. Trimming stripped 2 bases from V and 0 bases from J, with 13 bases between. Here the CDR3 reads CASSLNAGPMNTEAFF. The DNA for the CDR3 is TGTGCCAGCAGCTTAAATGCAGGGCCCATGAACACTGAAGCTTTCTTT.

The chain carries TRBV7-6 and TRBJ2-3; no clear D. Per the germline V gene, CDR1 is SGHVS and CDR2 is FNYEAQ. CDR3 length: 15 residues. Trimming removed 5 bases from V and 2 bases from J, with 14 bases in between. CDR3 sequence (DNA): TGTGCCAGCAGCCCGGGCTGGATCACCACAGATACGCAGTATTTT. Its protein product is CASSPGWITTDTQYF. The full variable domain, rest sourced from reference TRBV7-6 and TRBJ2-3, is GAGVSQSPRYKVTKRGQDVALRCDPISGHVSLYWYRQALGQGPEFLTYFNYEAQQDKSGLPNDRFSAERPEGSISTLTIQRTEQRDSAMYRCASSPGWITTDTQYFGPGTRLTVL.

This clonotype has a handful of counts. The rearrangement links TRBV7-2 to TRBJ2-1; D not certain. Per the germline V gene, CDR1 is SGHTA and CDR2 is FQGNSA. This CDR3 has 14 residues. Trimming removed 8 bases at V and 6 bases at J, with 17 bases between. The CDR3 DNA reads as TGTGCCAGCGGTAAGCTCCAGCTGGGCAATGAGCAGTTCTTC. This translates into CASGKLQLGNEQFF. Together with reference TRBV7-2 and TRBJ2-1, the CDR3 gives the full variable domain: GAGVSQSPSNKVTEKGKDVELRCDPISGHTALYWYRQSLGQGLEFLIYFQGNSAPDKSGLPSDRFSAERTGGSVSTLTIQRTQQEDSAVYLCASGKLQLGNEQFFGPGTRLTVL.

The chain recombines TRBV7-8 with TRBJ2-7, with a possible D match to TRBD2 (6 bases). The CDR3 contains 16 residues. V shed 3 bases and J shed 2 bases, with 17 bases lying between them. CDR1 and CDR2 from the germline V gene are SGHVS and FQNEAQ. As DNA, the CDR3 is TGTGCCAGCAGCTTCAATAGCGGATCCATTACCTACGAGCAGTACTTC. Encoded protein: CASSFNSGSITYEQYF.

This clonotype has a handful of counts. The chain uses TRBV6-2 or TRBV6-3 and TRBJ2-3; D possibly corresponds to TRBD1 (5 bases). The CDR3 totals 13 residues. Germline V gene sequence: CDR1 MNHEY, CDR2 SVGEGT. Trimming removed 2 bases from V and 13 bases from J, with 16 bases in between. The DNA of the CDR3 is TGTGCCAGCAGTTACGTGTATCAGGGTCAAAAGTATTTT. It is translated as CASSYVYQGQKYF.

DNA of the CDR3: TGTGCCAGCAGTTTTTTAGGGGGGACCTACGAGCAGTACTTC. This gives the protein CASSFLGGTYEQYF. The chain links TRBV12-3 or TRBV12-4 to TRBJ2-7; D is possibly TRBD1 or TRBD2 (6 bases each). The CDR3 sequence is 14 residues long. The V end was cut by 3 bases, the J end by 2 bases, with 11 bases between.

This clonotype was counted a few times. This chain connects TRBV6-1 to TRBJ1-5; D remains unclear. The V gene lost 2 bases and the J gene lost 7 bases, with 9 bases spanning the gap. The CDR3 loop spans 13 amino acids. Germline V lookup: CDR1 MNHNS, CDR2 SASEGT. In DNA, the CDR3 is TGTGCCAGCAGTGAAAAGGGAAGACAGCCCCAGCATTTT. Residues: CASSEKGRQPQHF.

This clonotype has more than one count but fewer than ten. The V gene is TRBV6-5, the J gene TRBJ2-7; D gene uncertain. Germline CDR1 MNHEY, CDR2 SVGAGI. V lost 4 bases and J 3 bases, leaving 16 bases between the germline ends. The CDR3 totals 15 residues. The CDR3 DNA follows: TGTGCCAGCAGTTCGCCAGGCCGGTCCAACTACGAGCAGTACTTC. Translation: CASSSPGRSNYEQYF.

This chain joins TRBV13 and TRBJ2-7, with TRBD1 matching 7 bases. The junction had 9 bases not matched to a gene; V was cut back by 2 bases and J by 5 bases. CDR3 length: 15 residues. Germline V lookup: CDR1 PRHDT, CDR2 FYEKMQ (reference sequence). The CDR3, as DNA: TGTGCCAGCAGCTTACGACAGGGTAGGATCCACGAGCAGTACTTC. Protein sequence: CASSLRQGRIHEQYF. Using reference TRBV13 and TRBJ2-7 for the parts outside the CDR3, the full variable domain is AAGVIQSPRHLIKEKRETATLKCYPIPRHDTVYWYQQGPGQDPQFLISFYEKMQSDKGSIPDRFSAQQFSDYHSELNMSSLELGDSALYFCASSLRQGRIHEQYFGPGTRLTVT.

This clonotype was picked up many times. The CDR3 reads CASSPDNYGYTF. The DNA for the CDR3 is TGTGCCAGCAGCCCCGATAACTATGGCTACACCTTC. The chain couples TRBV3-1 to TRBJ1-2; D gene ambiguous. Per germline, CDR1 LGHDT and CDR2 YNNKEL (reference sequence). Trimming removed 4 bases from V and 1 base from J, with 4 bases in between. The CDR3 loop spans 12 amino acids. The variable domain in full, with the rest retrieved from reference TRBV3-1 and TRBJ1-2, is DTAVSQTPKYLVTQMGNDKSIKCEQNLGHDTMYWYKQDSKKFLKIMFSYNNKELIINETVPNRFSPKSPDKAHLNLHINSLELGDSAVYFCASSPDNYGYTFGSGTRLTVV.

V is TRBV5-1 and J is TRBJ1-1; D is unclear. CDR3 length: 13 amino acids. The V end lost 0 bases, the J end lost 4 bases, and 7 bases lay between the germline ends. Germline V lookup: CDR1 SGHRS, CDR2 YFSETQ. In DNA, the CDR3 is TGCGCCAGCAGCTTGGCGGGAACCACTGAAGCTTTCTTT. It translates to CASSLAGTTEAFF.

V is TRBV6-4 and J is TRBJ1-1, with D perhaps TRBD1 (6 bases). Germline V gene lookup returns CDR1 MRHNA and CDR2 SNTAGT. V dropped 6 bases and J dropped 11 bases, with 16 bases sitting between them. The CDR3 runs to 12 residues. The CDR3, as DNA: TGTGCCAGCAGGTCCGACAGGAGCATGGCTTTCTTT. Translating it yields CASRSDRSMAFF.

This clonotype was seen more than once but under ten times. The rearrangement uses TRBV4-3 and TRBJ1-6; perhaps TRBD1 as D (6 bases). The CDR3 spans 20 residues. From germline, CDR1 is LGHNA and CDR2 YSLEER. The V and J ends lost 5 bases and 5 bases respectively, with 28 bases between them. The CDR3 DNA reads TGCGCCAGCAGCTCGTTTTGGGGCCTGGAGGGGGAAAACAATAATTCACCCCTCCACTTT. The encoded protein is CASSSFWGLEGENNNSPLHF.

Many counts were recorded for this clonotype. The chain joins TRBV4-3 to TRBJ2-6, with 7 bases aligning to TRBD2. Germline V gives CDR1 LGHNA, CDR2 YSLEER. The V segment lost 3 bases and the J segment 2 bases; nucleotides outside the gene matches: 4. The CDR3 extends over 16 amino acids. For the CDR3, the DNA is TGCGCCAGCAGCCAGATGGGGGGGGCTGGGGCCAACGTCCTGACTTTC. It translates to CASSQMGGAGANVLTF.

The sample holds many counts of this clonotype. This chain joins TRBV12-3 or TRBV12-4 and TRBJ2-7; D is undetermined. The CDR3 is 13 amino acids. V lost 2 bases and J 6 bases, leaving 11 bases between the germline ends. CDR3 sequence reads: CASSLSPSPEQYF. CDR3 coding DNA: TGTGCCAGCAGTTTATCCCCAAGTCCCGAGCAGTACTTC.

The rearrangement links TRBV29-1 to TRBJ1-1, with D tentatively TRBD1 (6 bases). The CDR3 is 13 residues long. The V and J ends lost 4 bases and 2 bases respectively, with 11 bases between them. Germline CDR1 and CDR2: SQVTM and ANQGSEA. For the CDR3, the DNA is TGCAGCGTTGCGCGGGGGCTTAACACTGAAGCTTTCTTT. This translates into CSVARGLNTEAFF.

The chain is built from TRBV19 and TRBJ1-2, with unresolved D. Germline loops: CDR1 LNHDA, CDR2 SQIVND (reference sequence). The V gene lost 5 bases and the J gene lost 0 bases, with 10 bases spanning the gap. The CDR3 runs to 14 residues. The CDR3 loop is CASSGPGANYGYTF. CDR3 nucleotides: TGTGCCAGTAGTGGGCCCGGAGCTAACTATGGCTACACCTTC.